This is a list of T cell receptor beta chains from one sample in a study of graft-versus-host responses after intestinal transplantation. The method was immunoSEQ multiplex PCR; TCRdb's version includes in-frame clones alone and lacks a portion of them. The data contain under 150,000 clones, just over 90% of them seen just once; the ten biggest clones take up about 0.16%. No antigen has been identified for these receptors. The material sequenced was unstimulated CD4+ T cells sorted from spleen or lymph node cells, taken before intestinal transplant. The receptors derive from a human donor who received an intestinal transplant. Each CDR3 is given with its conserved first and last residue. D genes are given only for firm matches. Expanded clones are given a class, and other clones once, few, many or no size at all.

j_call | d_call | v_call | clone_size | cdr3_nt | cdr3_aa
TRBJ2-7 | NA | TRBV6-1 | NA | TGTGCTAGCAGTGTACGGCGGGCCCCCTACGAGCAGTACTTC | CASSVRRAPYEQYF
TRBJ1-3 | NA | TRBV10-3 | NA | TGTGCCATCAGACCACTTACGGGGAAAGGAAACACCATATATTTT | CAIRPLTGKGNTIYF
TRBJ2-2 | NA | TRBV6-5 | NA | TGTGCCAGCAGTACATCCCGGGCCGGGGAGCTGTTTTTT | CASSTSRAGELFF
TRBJ2-3 | NA | TRBV5-1 | NA | TGCGCCAGCAGCTTCTATCCGTCGACTAGATCTGCAGATACGCAGTATTTT | CASSFYPSTRSADTQYF
TRBJ1-6 | NA | TRBV10-2 | NA | TGCGCCAGCAACCGGGGGGCGAGTTCACCCCTCCACTTT | CASNRGASSPLHF
TRBJ2-5 | NA | TRBV28 | NA | TGTGCCAGCAGTTTCGGGGAGATGGGGACCCAGTACTTC | CASSFGEMGTQYF
TRBJ2-5 | TRBD2 | TRBV7-2 | NA | TGTGCCAGCAGCTTGGGGGGGGGAATGGTGACCCAGTACTTC | CASSLGGGMVTQYF
TRBJ2-5 | NA | TRBV20-1 | few | TGCAGTGCTAGAGTTGAGACCCAGTACTTC | CSARVETQYF
TRBJ2-3 | NA | TRBV5-6 | NA | TGTGCCAGCAGCTTACAGGTTTCAGATACGCAGTATTTT | CASSLQVSDTQYF
TRBJ1-3 | NA | TRBV5-8 | NA | TGTGCCAGCAGCCTCAGGGGAAACACCATATATTTT | CASSLRGNTIYF
TRBJ2-7 | NA | TRBV20-1 | NA | TGCAGTGCTAGAGGTGGGGAAGAGCAGTACTTC | CSARGGEEQYF
TRBJ1-4 | NA | TRBV5-1 | NA | TGCGCCAGCAGCTTGGCAACAGGGTTCACTAATGAAAAACTGTTTTTT | CASSLATGFTNEKLFF
TRBJ1-3 | NA | TRBV7-2 | NA | TGTGCCAGCAGCTCCAGGGGCGGTGCAGGGTCGGGAAACACCATATATTTT | CASSSRGGAGSGNTIYF
TRBJ2-1 | NA | TRBV2 | NA | TGTGCCAGCAGGTCCGGGAATGAGCAGTTCTTC | CASRSGNEQFF
TRBJ1-2 | TRBD1 | TRBV7-8 | NA | TGTGCCAGCAGCAAAGACAGGGGTGATGGCTACACCTTC | CASSKDRGDGYTF
TRBJ1-3 | NA | TRBV12-5 | NA | TGTGCTAGTGGTTTGGGCCAGGCTGGAAACACCATATATTTT | CASGLGQAGNTIYF
TRBJ2-1 | NA | TRBV5-1 | once | TGCGCCAGCAGCTTCGATTCGGCCTACAATGAGCAGTTCTTC | CASSFDSAYNEQFF
TRBJ2-2 | NA | TRBV13 | NA | TGTGCCAGCACCCACCGGGGTACCGGGGAGCTGTTTTTT | CASTHRGTGELFF
TRBJ1-5 | TRBD1 | TRBV9 | NA | TGTGCCAGCAGCGGGACAGGGGGCGCAAAGCAGCCCCAGCATTTT | CASSGTGGAKQPQHF
TRBJ2-1 | NA | TRBV20-1 | NA | TGCAGTGCCCCAGACGGCGAGCAGTTCTTC | CSAPDGEQFF
TRBJ2-6 | TRBD2 | TRBV19 | NA | TGTGCCAGCGCCATTGGGAGGGCTGGGGCCAACGTCCTGACTTTC | CASAIGRAGANVLTF
TRBJ2-3 | TRBD2 | TRBV2 | NA | TGTGCCAGCAGCCTCAGGACTAGCGGGGGGGTTGCGCAGTATTTT | CASSLRTSGGVAQYF
TRBJ1-4 | NA | TRBV2 | NA | TGTGCCAGCAGGACGCCAACAGGGAGGAATGAAAAACTGTTTTTT | CASRTPTGRNEKLFF
TRBJ1-2 | NA | TRBV19 | NA | TGTGCCAGTAGTCGAGACACGTATGGCTACACCTTC | CASSRDTYGYTF
TRBJ2-5 | TRBD2 | TRBV10-3 | NA | TGTGCCATCAGTGGACTAGCGGGGGGCGAGACCCAGTACTTC | CAISGLAGGETQYF